What follows are 29 T cell receptor beta chains derived from one specimen sequenced in a study of T cell responses to AZD1222 COVID-19 vaccine. Assay used: immunoSEQ multiplex PCR; TCRdb lists only in-frame clones, some missing. Among about 140,000 clones, 89% were seen once, and the ten largest hold around 4.7%. Source: peripheral blood, taken on day 0 of AZD1222 vaccination. These receptors originate from an adult in good health.

The chain links TRBV6-5 to TRBJ2-3; D uncertain. Trimming took off 6 bases at V and 0 bases at J, with 7 bases between the two ends. Germline lookup yields CDR1 MNHEY and CDR2 SVGAGI. The CDR3 is 13 residues long. The CDR3 DNA reads as TGTGCCAGCAGGGAGTCGAGCACAGATACGCAGTATTTT. This codes for CASRESSTDTQYF.

The rearrangement joins TRBV7-9 to TRBJ1-3; D call uncertain. CDR1 is SEHNR and CDR2 is FQNEAQ in the germline V gene (reference sequence). The CDR3 sequence is 12 residues long. The V and J ends lost 5 bases and 4 bases respectively, with 6 bases between them. The CDR3 region has the DNA TGTGCCAGCAGCCCCACCGGAAACACCATATATTTT. This translates into CASSPTGNTIYF.

V is TRBV7-9 and J is TRBJ1-1, with D unclear. The CDR3 extends over 13 amino acids. Looked up from germline, CDR1 is SEHNR and CDR2 is FQNEAQ (reference sequence). Trimming pared 1 base from V and 1 base from J, leaving 4 bases between. The CDR3 DNA is TGTGCCAGCAGCTTAGTCGGGAACACTGAAGCTTTCTTT. This encodes CASSLVGNTEAFF.

The chain combines TRBV29-1 with TRBJ1-1; 8 bases map to TRBD1. The V and J ends lost 8 bases and 0 bases, in that order; junction bases with no gene match: 5. The CDR3 is made up of 13 amino acids. The germline V gene encodes CDR1 SQVTM and CDR2 ANQGSEA. CDR3 sequence (DNA): TGCAGCTTAAGACAGGGGATGAACACTGAAGCTTTCTTT. It translates to CSLRQGMNTEAFF.

The chain joins TRBV15 to TRBJ1-4; 9 bases are shared with TRBD1. With V trimmed by 0 bases and J by 6 bases, 5 bases remained unmatched. CDR1 is LNHNV and CDR2 is YYDKDF in the germline V gene (reference sequence). CDR3 length: 16 residues. The CDR3 DNA is TGTGCCACCAGCAGAGAGCCCGGGACAGGGCATGAAAAACTGTTTTTT. This sequence encodes CATSREPGTGHEKLFF.

The rearrangement uses TRBV19 and TRBJ2-1; D possibly corresponds to TRBD2 (6 bases). CDR3 size: 15 residues. The V end lost 5 bases, the J end lost 3 bases, and 14 bases lay between the germline ends. Germline lookup yields CDR1 LNHDA and CDR2 SQIVND (reference sequence). CDR3 in amino acids: CASSASLADYNEQFF. The CDR3 DNA sequence: TGTGCCAGTAGTGCATCACTAGCAGACTACAATGAGCAGTTCTTC.

The V and J genes are TRBV7-6 and TRBJ1-1, with D uncertain. Germline V gene sequence: CDR1 SGHVS, CDR2 FNYEAQ. V lost 1 base and J lost 1, with 7 bases in between. The CDR3 contains 14 residues. CDR3 in amino acids: CASSLGRRNTEAFF. The DNA of the CDR3 is TGTGCCAGCAGCTTAGGGAGAAGGAACACTGAAGCTTTCTTT.

The chain combines TRBV4-1 with TRBJ1-5; no reliable D call. The CDR3 consists of 18 residues. Trimming left V 0 bases short and J 1 base short, with 16 bases between. Germline-derived CDR1 and CDR2 are MGHRA and YSYEKL. CDR3 nucleotides: TGCGCCAGCAGCCAAGATTTACGGGCCGGAGGCAGCAATCAGCCCCAGCATTTT. This codes for CASSQDLRAGGSNQPQHF.

The chain joins TRBV3-1 (or the pseudogene TRBV3-2) to TRBJ1-3; TRBD1 matches at 8 bases. With V trimmed by 4 bases and J by 0 bases, 5 bases remained unmatched. CDR1 is LGHDT, CDR2 YNNKEL, per germline (reference sequence). This CDR3 has 16 amino acids. CDR3 sequence (DNA): TGTGCCAGCAGCCCGTGGGACAGGTCCTCTGGAAACACCATATATTTT. It specifies CASSPWDRSSGNTIYF.

With respect to this clone: The sample contains more than one DNA sequence encoding this CDR3. The V call is TRBV27, the J call TRBJ1-6; D remains unclear. The CDR3 contains 16 residues. Trimming shortened V by 2 bases and J by 0 bases, and 8 bases separated the two germline ends. Per the germline V gene, CDR1 is MNHEY and CDR2 is SMNVEV (reference sequence). The chain's CDR3 is CASSLMGSSYNSPLHF. The CDR3 DNA reads TGTGCCAGCAGTTTAATGGGTAGCTCCTATAATTCACCCCTCCACTTT.

The chain has TRBV28 and TRBJ2-1; the D gene is possibly TRBD1 (6 bases). The germline V gene has CDR1 MDHEN and CDR2 SYDVKM. Trimming removed 7 bases at V and 7 bases at J, with 23 bases between. The CDR3 is 16 residues long. CDR3 in DNA: TGTGCCAGCACAGGAACCAGGGGCGGTTTAGTAAATGAGCAGTTCTTC. This gives the protein CASTGTRGGLVNEQFF.

The gene calls are TRBV9 and TRBJ1-1, with D unresolved. This CDR3 comprises 14 residues. With 4 bases removed from V and 7 bases from J, the gap between germline ends came to 17 bases. CDR1 is SGDLS, CDR2 YYNGEE, per germline. The CDR3: CASSPTTVYIEAFF. DNA for the CDR3: TGTGCCAGCAGCCCAACAACAGTTTATATTGAAGCTTTCTTT.

This rearrangement joins TRBV27 to TRBJ1-5, with 9 bases matching TRBD1. The V gene's germline CDR1 is MNHEY and CDR2 SMNVEV (reference sequence). There are 16 residues in the CDR3. V was clipped by 4 bases and J by 8 bases; unmatched bases: 12. CDR3 sequence (DNA): TGTGCCAGCAGTTCACTAGCGGGACAGGGCCTAGAGCCCCAGCATTTT. It is translated as CASSSLAGQGLEPQHF.

A word on this clone: At one boundary the junction diverges from the germline segment, which might be a read error. The rearrangement uses TRBV25-1 and TRBJ2-1; 9 nucleotides agree with TRBD1. The CDR3 covers 16 residues. Germline V gene sequence: CDR1 MGHDK, CDR2 SYGVNS. The CDR3 nucleotides read TGTGCCAGCAGAGAATCGGGACAGGGTGCCTACAATGAGCAGTTCTTC. Translated: CASRESGQGAYNEQFF.

The chain is built from TRBV4-1 and TRBJ2-1; D is possibly TRBD2 (7 bases). The CDR3 has 12 residues. Germline CDR1 is MGHRA and CDR2 is YSYEKL. V gave up 4 bases and J gave up 10 bases, with 11 bases separating them. The CDR3 loop is CASSLWGGEQFF. The CDR3 DNA reads TGCGCCAGCAGCCTCTGGGGGGGCGAGCAGTTCTTC.

The chain employs TRBV30 and TRBJ1-4; possible D gene TRBD1, 6 bases. This CDR3 contains 13 residues. Germline V lookup: CDR1 GTSNPN, CDR2 SVGIG (reference sequence). The V end was cut by 4 bases, the J end by 1 base, with 7 bases between. As DNA, the CDR3 is TGTGCCTGGAAGGGGGAAACTAATGAAAAACTGTTTTTT. This encodes CAWKGETNEKLFF.

J is TRBJ2-7 and V is TRBV15; TRBD1 might be the D (5 bases). Germline V CDR1 and CDR2: LNHNV, YYDKDF (reference sequence). With 1 base removed from V and 4 bases from J, the gap between germline ends came to 11 bases. CDR3 size: 14 residues. The CDR3 is CATSRVTTGYEQYF. The CDR3, as DNA: TGTGCCACCAGCAGAGTCACTACAGGATACGAGCAGTACTTC.

The J gene is TRBJ1-1, the V gene TRBV2; D not resolved. V lost 2 bases and J lost 5, with 12 bases in between. Germline V CDR1 and CDR2: SNHLY, FYNNEI. This CDR3 comprises 14 residues. The CDR3 bases are TGTGCCAGCAGTGAAAAGGGTGGAGGAACTGAAGCTTTCTTT. This translates into CASSEKGGGTEAFF.

This clone showed up just once. The chain recombines TRBV9 with TRBJ1-2, with 11 bases lining up with TRBD1. This CDR3 comprises 13 residues. Losses at the gene ends were 3 bases for V and 6 bases for J; bases not matched to a gene: 1. Germline CDR1 reads SGDLS; CDR2 reads YYNGEE. The CDR3 DNA follows: TGTGCCAGCAGCGGGACAGGGGGCAATGGCTACACCTTC. Translating gives CASSGTGGNGYTF. Full variable domain (remainder filled in from reference TRBV9 and TRBJ1-2): DSGVTQTPKHLITATGQRVTLRCSPRSGDLSVYWYQQSLDQGLQFLIQYYNGEERAKGNILERFSAQQFPDLHSELNLSSLELGDSALYFCASSGTGGNGYTFGSGTRLTVV.

V gene TRBV30 combines with J gene TRBJ2-7; no firm D call. There are 11 residues in the CDR3. Germline V lookup: CDR1 GTSNPN, CDR2 SVGIG (reference sequence). Trimming took off 2 bases at V and 2 bases at J, with 4 bases between the two ends. The CDR3, as DNA: TGTGCCTGGAGTATAACCTACGAGCAGTACTTC. Amino acids: CAWSITYEQYF.

The CDR3 region is CASSEEAVSSPQHF. The CDR3 DNA is TGTGCCAGCAGTGAAGAGGCAGTAAGTTCGCCCCAGCATTTT. The chain employs TRBV2 and TRBJ1-5; D is unclear. Germline lookup yields CDR1 SNHLY and CDR2 FYNNEI. Trimming stripped 1 base from V and 9 bases from J, with 13 bases between. This CDR3 spans 14 amino acids.

The rearrangement links TRBV9 to TRBJ1-1; D perhaps matches TRBD1 (6 bases). This CDR3 has 14 residues. V lost 0 bases and J lost 5, with 11 bases in between. The V gene's germline CDR1 is SGDLS and CDR2 YYNGEE. DNA for the CDR3: TGTGCCAGCAGCGTAGCTCAGGGACAAACTGAAGCTTTCTTT. Translated: CASSVAQGQTEAFF.

This clone was seen only once. The V gene is TRBV19, the J gene TRBJ1-1; TRBD1 aligns across 11 bases. Germline-derived CDR1 and CDR2 are LNHDA and SQIVND (reference sequence). There are 16 residues in the CDR3. Trimming took 7 bases from V and 3 from J; bases not matched to a gene: 10. CDR3 DNA: TGTGCCAGTAAGGACAGGGGGCGCAACCTAGACACTGAAGCTTTCTTT. Translated, it gives CASKDRGRNLDTEAFF.

This clone was recorded a few times. V usage is TRBV7-9 and J usage is TRBJ1-6; D remains ambiguous. Germline loops: CDR1 SEHNR, CDR2 FQNEAQ (reference sequence). The V and J ends lost 2 bases and 4 bases respectively, with 6 bases between them. The CDR3 has 14 amino acids. CDR3 coding DNA: TGTGCCAGCAGCTTATCGGATTATAATTCACCCCTCCACTTT. Translated, it gives CASSLSDYNSPLHF.

The chain joins TRBV18 to TRBJ1-1; D ambiguous. Trimming removed 2 bases at V and 5 bases at J, with 12 bases between. The CDR3 extends over 14 amino acids. Per the germline V gene, CDR1 is KGHSH and CDR2 is LQKENI. CDR3: CASSPDKGRTEAFF. The CDR3 coding sequence is TGTGCCAGCTCACCAGATAAGGGTAGGACTGAAGCTTTCTTT.

The V and J genes are TRBV9 and TRBJ2-1, with 15 bases aligning to TRBD2. CDR1 SGDLS and CDR2 YYNGEE come from the germline V gene. CDR3 length: 17 amino acids. V was clipped by 4 bases and J by 5 bases; unmatched bases: 7. CDR3 sequence reads: CASSSGRTSGRDNEQFF. CDR3 bases: TGTGCCAGCAGCTCAGGGAGGACTAGCGGGAGGGACAATGAGCAGTTCTTC.

The rearrangement links TRBV27 to TRBJ1-2, with D uncertain. Germline-derived CDR1 and CDR2 are MNHEY and SMNVEV (reference sequence). Between the trimmed V and J ends, which lost 6 bases and 1 base, there was a span of 9 bases. The CDR3 length is 13 residues. CDR3 in amino acids: CASSYSVNYGYTF. The DNA for the CDR3 is TGTGCCAGCAGCTACAGCGTTAACTATGGCTACACCTTC.

The chain employs TRBV6-4 and TRBJ1-6; no clear D gene. The V gene's germline CDR1 is MRHNA and CDR2 SNTAGT. The V and J ends lost 2 bases and 9 bases respectively, with 8 bases between them. This CDR3 has 13 amino acids. CDR3 amino acids: CASSDSGSSPLHF. CDR3 bases: TGTGCCAGCAGTGACAGCGGGAGTTCACCCCTCCACTTT.

The chain couples TRBV3-1 (or the pseudogene TRBV3-2) to TRBJ2-2; 8 nucleotides agree with TRBD2. The CDR3 extends over 15 amino acids. CDR1 LGHDT and CDR2 YNNKEL come from the germline V gene (reference sequence). After removal of 7 bases from V and 6 bases from J, the junction contained 10 bases not matched to a gene. In nucleotides, the CDR3 is TGTGCCAGCACCTCCAGCGGGAGTTTCGCCGGGGAGCTGTTTTTT. It specifies CASTSSGSFAGELFF.